This record concerns one TCR beta chain sequence. Here immunoSEQ multiplex PCR was the method, and the copy in TCRdb shows in-frame clones only, minus some. The table has around 270,000 clones, around 90% seen once. CDR1 LGHNA and CDR2 YNFKEQ come from the germline V gene. The CDR3 spans 16 residues. With 4 bases clipped from V and 6 bases from J, the junction kept 12 bases outside the gene matches. The data were obtained in a study of Ad26.COV2.S vaccination and SARS-CoV-2 variants. As for treatment: about 20 received Ad26.COV2.S at low or high dose, single or two shots; several received placebo; per-sample allocation not given. Following the first vaccine or placebo injection, samples were taken on day 63.

The TCR sequence derives from a person between 18 and 65 years old who received the Ad26.COV2.S COVID-19 vaccine or a placebo. The sample was peripheral blood, taken in a trial of Ad26.COV2.S vaccine versus placebo. The chain couples TRBV4-2 to TRBJ2-1, with 7 bases that match TRBD2. DNA for the CDR3: TGTGCCAGCAGCCCGGGGGAGGGTGTTGAGCGCAATGAGCAGTTCTTC. Residues: CASSPGEGVERNEQFF.